A selection of T cell receptor beta chains follows, all from one sample in a study of chemoradiotherapy in HPV16-positive cancers. Clones were read by immunoSEQ multiplex PCR, and TCRdb kept only the in-frame ones, dropping some. This sample has about 5,000 clones, with around 92% found just once. Sampling was performed from a patient who underwent chemoradiotherapy. The receptors here all came from a human donor with HPV-associated anogenital cancer. The CDR3 runs from the conserved cysteine through the conserved F or W. D genes are given only for firm matches. A clone size is listed for some rows: how often the clone was seen (once, few, many), or a class if it is expanded.

TGTGCCAGCGGTAGAAGATCGGGTCCGAACACCGGGGAGCTGTTTTTT CASGRRSGPNTGELFF . . TRBJ2-2 TRBV5-4
TGTGCCAGCAGTCCCGGACAGACCTTAGGGCATTTT CASSPGQTLGHF . . TRBJ1-5 TRBV6-1
TGTGCCTGGAGAGAAGGGCTGAACACCGGGGAGCTGTTTTTT CAWREGLNTGELFF . . TRBJ2-2 TRBV30
TGTGCCAGCAGCCGCGGGACCGTAGATCAGCCCCAGCATTTT CASSRGTVDQPQHF . . TRBJ1-5 TRBV7-9
TGCAGCGTTGAAGATCTTCGGACTCCAGATACGCAGTATTTT CSVEDLRTPDTQYF . . TRBJ2-3 TRBV29-1
TGTGCCAGCAGCTTATCCAGACAATCCCACAATGAGCAGTTCTTC CASSLSRQSHNEQFF . . TRBJ2-1 TRBV7-2
TGTGCCAGCAGCTTAGTTGTGACAGTAGACTCCTACGAGCAGTACTTC CASSLVVTVDSYEQYF . . TRBJ2-7 TRBV7-9
TGTGCCAGCAGCAGACAGGGTCTGGCCACTGAAGCTTTCTTT CASSRQGLATEAFF . TRBD1 TRBJ1-1 TRBV11-3
TGTGCCAGCAGCTTAGCTGGGGGGGCAGGCTACACCTTC CASSLAGGAGYTF . . TRBJ1-2 TRBV7-8
TGTGCCAGCAGCACCATAGGCCCCGGACAGTTAAACCCCAACAATGAGCAGTTCTTC CASSTIGPGQLNPNNEQFF . . TRBJ2-1 TRBV13
TGTGCCAGCAGTGAAAATCCAGGGGTAGGGGAGACCCAGTACTTC CASSENPGVGETQYF once . TRBJ2-5 TRBV2
TGTGCCAGCACCGAGGGACTAGAAGCTTTCTTT CASTEGLEAFF . . TRBJ1-1 TRBV6-6
TGCGCCAGCAGCCAGGGACATTTCGAGGTCGATGGCTACACCTTC CASSQGHFEVDGYTF . . TRBJ1-2 TRBV4-3
TGTGCCAGCAGGACACCGGTGGGGGAACCGTACAATGAGCAGTTCTTC CASRTPVGEPYNEQFF . . TRBJ2-1 TRBV2
TGTGCCAGCAGCCGGGACAGTGACACTGAAGCTTTCTTT CASSRDSDTEAFF . TRBD1 TRBJ1-1 TRBV7-3
TGTGCCAGCAGCTGGACAGGGGGGACCTACGAGCAGTACTTC CASSWTGGTYEQYF . TRBD1 TRBJ2-7 TRBV5-4
TGTGCCAGCAGCCCACAGGGTGACGAGCAGTACTTC CASSPQGDEQYF . . TRBJ2-7 TRBV9
TGTGCCAGCAGCTCTGGACTAGCGGTCTACGAGCAGTACTTC CASSSGLAVYEQYF . TRBD2 TRBJ2-7 TRBV7-9
TGTGCCATCAGTGAGTCGGTGGTTGGTGCCGGGGAGCTGTTTTTT CAISESVVGAGELFF . . TRBJ2-2 TRBV10-3
TGTGCCAGCAGGACCGGGACAGGCTCCTACAATGAGCAGTTCTTC CASRTGTGSYNEQFF . TRBD1 TRBJ2-1 TRBV6-1
TGTGCCAGCAGCCAAGGGGAGACAGGTAATGGGGCCAACGTCCTGACTTTC CASSQGETGNGANVLTF . . TRBJ2-6 TRBV4-2
TGTGCCAGCAGCTTGCCAGGGTACGTTGCCACTGAAGCTTTCTTT CASSLPGYVATEAFF . . TRBJ1-1 TRBV5-4
TGTGCCAGCAGCTTAAGGGGACAGGGGTTAGGGGGCTACACCTTC CASSLRGQGLGGYTF . TRBD1 TRBJ1-2 TRBV13
TGTGCCAGCGGGTGGAGTGAAAAACTGTTTTTT CASGWSEKLFF . . TRBJ1-4 TRBV6-5
TGTGCCAGCAGCCTTCAACGTAGCGAGCAGTACTTC CASSLQRSEQYF . . TRBJ2-7 TRBV5-4
TGCGCCAGCAGCCAAGAGTCACAGGGGGCGTATGGCTACACCTTC CASSQESQGAYGYTF . TRBD1 TRBJ1-2 TRBV4-3
TGCGCCAGCAGCCGCTCCGACAGGGACAGCTATGGCTACACCTTC CASSRSDRDSYGYTF . TRBD1 TRBJ1-2 TRBV4-3
TGTGCCAGCAGCTTGCGGACAGGGAATAGTGAAGCTTTCTTT CASSLRTGNSEAFF . TRBD1 TRBJ1-1 TRBV5-5
TGTGCCAGCAGCTTGGGCCAGAACTACAATGAGCAGTTCTTC CASSLGQNYNEQFF . . TRBJ2-1 TRBV5-4
TGTGCCAGCCGGCTGGGACCCGACTCCTACAATGAGCAGTTCTTC CASRLGPDSYNEQFF . . TRBJ2-1 TRBV6-1
TGTGCCAGCAGCTTATCCAGGGCGTACGAGCAGTACTTC CASSLSRAYEQYF . . TRBJ2-7 TRBV11-2
TGTGCCACCAGCAGAGATCTCGATCACACTGAAGCTTTCTTT CATSRDLDHTEAFF once . TRBJ1-1 TRBV15
TGTGCCAGCGGAGAATCCAGGGGGCTGGAAAAACTGTTTTTT CASGESRGLEKLFF . TRBD1 TRBJ1-4 TRBV2
TGTGCCAGCAGTTACACGGGACAGATGAACACTGAAGCTTTCTTT CASSYTGQMNTEAFF . TRBD1 TRBJ1-1 TRBV6-6
TGTGCCAGCAGCTTAGAAAACACCGGGGAGCTGTTTTTT CASSLENTGELFF once . TRBJ2-2 TRBV11-2